Described below is a single TCR beta chain sequence and its context. Its matching antigen is unknown. The data belong to a study of cytomegalovirus exposure and HLA in healthy donors. PCR used 60 Vbeta primers and 13 Jbeta primers. TCRdb keeps only in-frame clones here, not all; method: immunoSEQ multiplex PCR. Here the sample table reports around 34,000 clones. Study-wide results and limits: Only CMV serostatus was available as immune exposure information.

The TCR comes from a woman between 40 and 55 years old in good health and CMV-seropositive. The specimen was PBMCs.

This CDR3 is CASSLGDSYNEQFF. DNA for the CDR3: TGTGCCAGCAGCTTAGGGGACTCCTACAATGAGCAGTTCTTC. This chain uses TRBV5-5 with TRBJ2-1, with TRBD1 as a possible D gene (5 bases). The CDR3 covers 14 residues. V dropped 2 bases and J dropped 0 bases, with 6 bases sitting between them. Germline V lookup: CDR1 SGHKS, CDR2 YYEKEE (reference sequence).